Only a few counts were recorded for the clone carrying this T cell receptor (beta chain). The CDR3 runs to 13 residues. Germline V CDR1 and CDR2: LNHDA, SQIVND (reference sequence). The V and J ends lost 6 bases and 7 bases respectively, with 13 bases between them. This entry is derived from a study of T cell repertoires in cytomegalovirus infection. TCRdb itself ran the reads through MiXCR, one entry per CDR3 protein. The sample shows 150,000 to 200,000 distinct CDR3 sequences, 8.5% to 10% of them seen only once. This clonotype was sampled from a human donor in good health (CMV status not recorded). Some clones in this sample may be carry-over from other donors' samples. The rearrangement joins TRBV19 to TRBJ1-5; perhaps TRBD1 as D (5 bases). The sequenced sample was PBMCs. The CDR3 region is CASRGGGFQPQHF. CDR3 DNA sequence: TGTGCCAGTAGGGGGGGGGGTTTCCAGCCCCAGCATTTT.